This T cell receptor (beta chain) came from a study of T cell repertoires in cytomegalovirus infection. Looking at the study overall: Based on public TCR beta signatures, there were indications of CMV infection and of a matching HLA type. General study findings and limits: Pooled public TCR beta family frequency picked out CMV carriers with the relevant HLA.

TCRdb itself ran the reads through MiXCR, one entry per CDR3 protein. Here the sample spans approximately 1,000,000 distinct CDR3 sequences, about a third being singletons. Points on this clonotype: The antigen remains unidentified.

The V gene end was trimmed by 3 bases and the J gene end by 5 bases; junction bases not matched to a gene: 3. The CDR3 is 14 residues long. Sequencing was performed on cultured CD8+ T cells from PBMCs, taken from culture after CMV antigen stimulation. The clonotype was recovered from a human donor in good health (CMV status not recorded). Some clones in this sample may be carry-over from other donors' samples. This chain links TRBV12-3 or TRBV12-4 with TRBJ2-1, with TRBD2 matching over 8 bases. The CDR3 spells CASSLTTSDNEQFF. The CDR3 DNA is TGTGCCAGCAGTTTGACGACTAGCGACAATGAGCAGTTCTTC.